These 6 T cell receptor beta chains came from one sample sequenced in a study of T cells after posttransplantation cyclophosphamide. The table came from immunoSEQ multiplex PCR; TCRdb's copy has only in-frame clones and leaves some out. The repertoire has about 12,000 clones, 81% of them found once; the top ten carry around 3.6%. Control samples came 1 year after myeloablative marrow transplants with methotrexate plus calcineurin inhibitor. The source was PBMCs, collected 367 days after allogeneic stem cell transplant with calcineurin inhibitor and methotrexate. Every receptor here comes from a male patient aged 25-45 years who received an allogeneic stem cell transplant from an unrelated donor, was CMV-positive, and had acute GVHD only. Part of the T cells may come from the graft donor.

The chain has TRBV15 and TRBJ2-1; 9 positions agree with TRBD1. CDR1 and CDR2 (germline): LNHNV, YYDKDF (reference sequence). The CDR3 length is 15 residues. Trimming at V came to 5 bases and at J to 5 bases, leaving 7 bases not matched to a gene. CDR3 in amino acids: CATSEWTGEDNEQFF. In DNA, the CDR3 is TGTGCCACCAGCGAGTGGACAGGGGAAGACAATGAGCAGTTCTTC.

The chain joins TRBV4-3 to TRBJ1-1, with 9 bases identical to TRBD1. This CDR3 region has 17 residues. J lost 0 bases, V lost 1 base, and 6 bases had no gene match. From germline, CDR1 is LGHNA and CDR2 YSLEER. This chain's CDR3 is CASSQGTGAFMNTEAFF. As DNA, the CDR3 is TGCGCCAGCAGCCAAGGGACAGGGGCGTTCATGAACACTGAAGCTTTCTTT.

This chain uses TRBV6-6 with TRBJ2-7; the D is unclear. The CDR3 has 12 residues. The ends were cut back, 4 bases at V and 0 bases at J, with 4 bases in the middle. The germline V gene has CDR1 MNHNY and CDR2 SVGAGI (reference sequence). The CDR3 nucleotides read TGTGCCAGCAGTTTTAGCTCCTACGAGCAGTACTTC. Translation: CASSFSSYEQYF.

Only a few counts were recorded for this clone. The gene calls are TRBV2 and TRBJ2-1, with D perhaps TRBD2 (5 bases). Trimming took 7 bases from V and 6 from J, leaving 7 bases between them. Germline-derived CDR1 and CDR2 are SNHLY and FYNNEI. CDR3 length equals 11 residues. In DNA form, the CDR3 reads TGTGCCAGCAAAGGGAGCAATGAGCAGTTCTTC. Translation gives CASKGSNEQFF.

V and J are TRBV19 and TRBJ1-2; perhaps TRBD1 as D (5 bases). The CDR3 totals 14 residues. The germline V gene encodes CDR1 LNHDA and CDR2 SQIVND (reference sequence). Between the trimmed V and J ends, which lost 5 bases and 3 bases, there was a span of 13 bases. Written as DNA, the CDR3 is TGTGCCAGTAGTGATCCAGGGAGGCACTATGGCTACACCTTC. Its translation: CASSDPGRHYGYTF.

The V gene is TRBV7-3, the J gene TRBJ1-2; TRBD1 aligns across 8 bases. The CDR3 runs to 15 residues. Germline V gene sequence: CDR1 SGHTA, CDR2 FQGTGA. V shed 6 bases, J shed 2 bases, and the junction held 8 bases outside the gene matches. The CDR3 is CASSHSRQGNYGYTF. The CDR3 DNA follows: TGTGCCAGCAGTCACAGCCGACAGGGGAACTATGGCTACACCTTC.